This is a list of T cell receptor beta chains from one sample in a study of tumor-infiltrating lymphocytes in localized non-small cell lung cancer. Here immunoSEQ multiplex PCR was the method, and the copy in TCRdb shows in-frame clones only, minus some. The repertoire includes fewer than 25,000 clones, about 80% of them detected once, and approximately 3.6% sits in the top ten. The specimen was lung tumor tissue. These receptor sequences come from a human donor with non-small cell lung cancer. The CDR3 runs from the conserved cysteine through the conserved F or W. Fields, in order: CDR3 length, clone size, J gene, D gene, V gene, CDR3 protein, CDR3 DNA. The D gene is left open where the match is weak. Size is stated for part of the rows, as once, few or many counts, or as a class when the clone is expanded.

len: 14; abundance: NA; j_gene: TRBJ2-3; d_gene: TRBD1; v_gene: TRBV7-2; CDR3aa: CASSRDRVRDTQYF; CDR3nt: TGTGCCAGCAGCCGGGACAGGGTTCGTGATACGCAGTATTTT
len: 15; abundance: NA; j_gene: TRBJ1-1; d_gene: NA; v_gene: TRBV11-2; CDR3aa: CASSLDLGQGGEAFF; CDR3nt: TGTGCCAGCAGCTTAGATCTGGGTCAGGGCGGTGAAGCTTTCTTT
len: 17; abundance: NA; j_gene: TRBJ2-3; d_gene: NA; v_gene: TRBV7-2; CDR3aa: CASSPQAGGVSTDTQYF; CDR3nt: TGTGCCAGCAGCCCCCAGGCTGGCGGAGTAAGCACAGATACGCAGTATTTT
len: 12; abundance: NA; j_gene: TRBJ1-3; d_gene: NA; v_gene: TRBV29-1; CDR3aa: CSGREYGNTIYF; CDR3nt: TGCAGCGGTCGTGAGTACGGAAACACCATATATTTT
len: 15; abundance: NA; j_gene: TRBJ2-7; d_gene: TRBD2; v_gene: TRBV29-1; CDR3aa: CSVGRASGTKNEQYF; CDR3nt: TGCAGCGTTGGGAGGGCTAGCGGGACGAAGAACGAGCAGTACTTC
len: 16; abundance: NA; j_gene: TRBJ2-7; d_gene: TRBD2; v_gene: TRBV27; CDR3aa: CASSPRTSGPLYEQYF; CDR3nt: TGTGCCAGCAGTCCCCGGACTAGCGGCCCACTCTACGAGCAGTACTTC
len: 13; abundance: medium-sized; j_gene: TRBJ2-3; d_gene: NA; v_gene: TRBV14; CDR3aa: CASSLSERDTQYF; CDR3nt: TGTGCCAGCAGCCTTTCGGAACGTGATACGCAGTATTTT
len: 15; abundance: few; j_gene: TRBJ1-2; d_gene: NA; v_gene: TRBV25-1; CDR3aa: CASSESRQRPYGYTF; CDR3nt: TGTGCCAGCAGTGAATCGAGACAGAGACCCTATGGCTACACCTTC
len: 15; abundance: NA; j_gene: TRBJ2-5; d_gene: TRBD2; v_gene: TRBV11-2; CDR3aa: CASSQPGLAGGSRYF; CDR3nt: TGTGCCAGCAGCCAACCTGGACTAGCGGGAGGGTCCCGGTACTTC
len: 16; abundance: NA; j_gene: TRBJ1-4; d_gene: TRBD1; v_gene: TRBV5-1; CDR3aa: CASSLGIQGTNEKLFF; CDR3nt: TGCGCCAGCAGCTTGGGGATACAGGGGACTAATGAAAAACTGTTTTTT
len: 15; abundance: NA; j_gene: TRBJ2-5; d_gene: NA; v_gene: TRBV9; CDR3aa: CASSVVGIRDETQYF; CDR3nt: TGTGCCAGCAGCGTAGTTGGGATTAGGGACGAGACCCAGTACTTC
len: 16; abundance: NA; j_gene: TRBJ1-2; d_gene: NA; v_gene: TRBV4-3; CDR3aa: CASSQETGRANYGYTF; CDR3nt: TGCGCCAGCAGCCAAGAAACAGGGCGAGCTAACTATGGCTACACCTTC
len: 12; abundance: NA; j_gene: TRBJ2-7; d_gene: NA; v_gene: TRBV7-2; CDR3aa: CASSLFHSEQYF; CDR3nt: TGTGCCAGCAGCTTATTTCATAGCGAGCAGTACTTC
len: 15; abundance: NA; j_gene: TRBJ1-4; d_gene: TRBD1; v_gene: TRBV5-5; CDR3aa: CASSLGPGQGEKLFF; CDR3nt: TGTGCCAGCAGCTTGGGCCCGGGACAGGGGGAGAAACTGTTTTTT
len: 15; abundance: NA; j_gene: TRBJ2-3; d_gene: TRBD1; v_gene: TRBV9; CDR3aa: CASSVVGQGTDTQYF; CDR3nt: TGTGCCAGCAGCGTAGTTGGACAGGGAACAGATACGCAGTATTTT
len: 15; abundance: NA; j_gene: TRBJ2-1; d_gene: NA; v_gene: TRBV4-3; CDR3aa: CASSQGIGSNNEQFF; CDR3nt: TGCGCCAGCAGCCAAGGTATCGGGTCTAACAATGAGCAGTTCTTC
len: 15; abundance: NA; j_gene: TRBJ2-2; d_gene: NA; v_gene: TRBV30; CDR3aa: CAWSLGGANTGELFF; CDR3nt: TGTGCCTGGAGCTTGGGCGGGGCGAACACCGGGGAGCTGTTTTTT
len: 17; abundance: NA; j_gene: TRBJ2-1; d_gene: TRBD2; v_gene: TRBV11-3; CDR3aa: CASSPGTSGKGVNEQFF; CDR3nt: TGTGCCAGCAGCCCCGGGACTAGCGGGAAAGGGGTCAATGAGCAGTTCTTC
len: 15; abundance: NA; j_gene: TRBJ1-3; d_gene: NA; v_gene: TRBV14; CDR3aa: CASEPGRGSGNTIYF; CDR3nt: TGTGCCAGCGAACCGGGACGGGGCTCTGGAAACACCATATATTTT
len: 15; abundance: NA; j_gene: TRBJ1-1; d_gene: NA; v_gene: TRBV6-6; CDR3aa: CASTSVAGLNTEAFF; CDR3nt: TGTGCCAGCACCTCCGTGGCGGGTTTGAACACTGAAGCTTTCTTT